The rows below give T cell receptor beta chains drawn from one sample of a study of cytomegalovirus exposure and HLA in healthy donors. Repertoires were generated with immunoSEQ multiplex PCR, while TCRdb's copy carries only in-frame clones and drops some. The top ten clones hold under 3% of a sample with 40,000 to 55,000 clones, around 70% of them seen once. Sequencing used PBMCs. These receptors came from a young man in good health and CMV-seronegative. The CDR3 runs from the conserved cysteine through the conserved F or W. The D gene is left open where the match is weak. Expanded clones get a size class; other rows say once, few or many, or leave the size out.

D gene	V gene	J gene	clone size	CDR3 protein	CDR3 DNA
-	TRBV2	TRBJ2-1	-	CASRVSQGGEQFF	TGTGCCAGCAGGGTCAGTCAGGGCGGTGAGCAGTTCTTC
TRBD1	TRBV9	TRBJ1-1	-	CASSPAGGTVEAFF	TGTGCCAGCAGCCCGGCGGGAGGGACAGTGGAAGCTTTCTTT
-	TRBV7-2	TRBJ2-3	once	CASSFGETQYF	TGTGCCAGCAGCTTCGGTGAAACGCAGTATTTT
TRBD2	TRBV25-1	TRBJ2-7	-	CASSDRSGRPFYEQYF	TGTGCCAGCAGTGACCGCAGCGGGAGACCATTCTACGAGCAGTACTTC
TRBD1	TRBV28	TRBJ1-2	-	CASSWDRGSYGYTF	TGTGCCAGCAGTTGGGACAGGGGGAGCTATGGCTACACCTTC
TRBD1	TRBV4-2	TRBJ2-2	-	CASSPTTGETGELFF	TGTGCCAGCAGCCCGACGACAGGGGAGACCGGGGAGCTGTTTTTT
-	TRBV29-1	TRBJ2-7	-	CSVGRDKAYEQYF	TGCAGCGTTGGTCGGGACAAAGCCTACGAGCAGTACTTC
TRBD2	TRBV6-1	TRBJ2-2	-	CASSEAGREGRYTGELFF	TGTGCCAGCAGTGAAGCGGGGCGGGAGGGCCGGTACACCGGGGAGCTGTTTTTT
TRBD1	TRBV7-2	TRBJ2-7	-	CASSLTTGQGIEQYF	TGTGCCAGCAGCCTGACCACGGGACAGGGAATCGAGCAGTACTTC
-	TRBV28	TRBJ1-2	-	CASSFSVPYGYTF	TGTGCCAGCAGTTTCTCAGTGCCTTATGGCTACACCTTC
-	TRBV19	TRBJ2-2	-	CASSARVAGELFF	TGTGCCAGTAGTGCACGGGTAGCCGGGGAGCTGTTTTTT
-	TRBV29-1	TRBJ2-7	-	CSVEGIEGSAYEQYF	TGCAGCGTTGAAGGTATTGAGGGTTCCGCCTACGAGCAGTACTTC
-	TRBV7-2	TRBJ2-3	few	CASSLVSPSTDTQYF	TGTGCCAGCAGCTTAGTGAGTCCGAGCACAGATACGCAGTATTTT
-	TRBV19	TRBJ1-1	few	CASSTQSMNTEAFF	TGTGCCAGTAGTACACAGAGCATGAACACTGAAGCTTTCTTT
-	TRBV12-2	TRBJ2-3	-	CASRLFPTTKTGPRGASTDTQYF	TGTGCAAGTCGCTTATTCCCAACCACCAAAACCGGACCCAGGGGAGCTAGCACAGATACGCAGTATTTT
-	TRBV11-2	TRBJ1-4	few	CASSLAPGGHEKLFF	TGTGCCAGCAGCTTAGCTCCCGGGGGGCATGAAAAACTGTTTTTT
-	TRBV2	TRBJ1-1	-	CASRIGQESEAFF	TGTGCCAGCAGGATTGGACAAGAGTCAGAAGCTTTCTTT
TRBD1	TRBV7-9	TRBJ2-7	-	CASSRDRESDEQYF	TGTGCCAGCAGCCGGGACAGGGAGTCCGACGAGCAGTACTTC
TRBD1	TRBV29-1	TRBJ2-2	-	CSVEDREGGDRVRGGELFF	TGCAGCGTTGAAGACCGAGAAGGTGGGGACAGGGTGCGCGGCGGGGAGCTGTTTTTT
-	TRBV19	TRBJ2-6	-	CASSIQGANVLTF	TGTGCCAGTAGTATACAGGGTGCCAACGTCCTGACTTTC
-	TRBV30	TRBJ2-1	-	CAWGTGITYNEQFF	TGTGCCTGGGGAACAGGGATCACCTACAATGAGCAGTTCTTC
TRBD1	TRBV19	TRBJ1-1	-	CASTPTGPNTEAFF	TGTGCCAGTACCCCGACAGGGCCGAACACTGAAGCTTTCTTT
-	TRBV7-9	TRBJ2-7	once	CASSSTGFPYEQYF	TGTGCCAGCAGCTCCACCGGGTTCCCCTACGAGCAGTACTTC
-	TRBV6-5	TRBJ1-1	once	CASSHPDSRIRAFF	TGTGCCAGCAGTCACCCCGACAGTAGAATAAGGGCTTTCTTT
-	TRBV7-8	TRBJ1-1	-	CASSFIDGANTEAFF	TGTGCCAGCAGCTTCATCGACGGAGCGAACACTGAAGCTTTCTTT
-	TRBV4-1	TRBJ1-5	-	CASSQVVPGEGSVPSNQPQHF	TGCGCCAGCAGCCAAGTAGTCCCCGGGGAAGGATCTGTCCCCAGCAATCAGCCCCAGCATTTT
-	TRBV6-5	TRBJ2-2	-	CASSPSGDIHGELFF	TGTGCCAGCAGCCCTTCCGGGGACATACACGGGGAGCTGTTTTTT
TRBD2	TRBV29-1	TRBJ2-1	-	CSVEGTSGALYNEQFF	TGCAGCGTGGAAGGGACCAGCGGGGCCCTTTACAATGAGCAGTTCTTC
-	TRBV13	TRBJ1-2	-	CASSSYREIDYGYTF	TGTGCCAGCAGCTCATACAGGGAGATAGACTATGGCTACACCTTC
-	TRBV11-2	TRBJ1-2	-	CASSLGARNYGYTF	TGTGCCAGCAGCTTGGGGGCGCGGAACTATGGCTACACCTTC
TRBD1	TRBV7-9	TRBJ1-3	once	CASIAPGGAGNTIYF	TGTGCCAGCATCGCCCCAGGGGGAGCTGGAAACACCATATATTTT
TRBD1	TRBV6-5	TRBJ2-5	-	CASSRQGAGETQYF	TGTGCCAGCAGCCGACAGGGGGCCGGGGAGACCCAGTACTTC
-	TRBV28	TRBJ1-5	-	CASSNEALRPQHF	TGTGCCAGCAGTAACGAGGCGTTGAGGCCCCAGCATTTT
TRBD1	TRBV25-1	TRBJ1-2	once	CATQKTGPNYGYTF	TGTGCCACCCAGAAGACAGGGCCCAACTATGGCTACACCTTC
-	TRBV7-9	TRBJ2-6	-	CASSLGGSHSGANVLTF	TGTGCCAGCAGCTTAGGAGGTTCCCACTCTGGGGCCAACGTCCTGACTTTC
-	TRBV11-2	TRBJ2-3	few	CASSLVETAGGDTQYF	TGTGCCAGCAGCTTAGTAGAGACGGCCGGGGGAGATACGCAGTATTTT
-	TRBV9	TRBJ1-1	once	CASSVGLGAAFF	TGTGCCAGCAGCGTAGGATTGGGGGCAGCTTTCTTT
-	TRBV4-2	TRBJ2-1	-	CASSRTLEPSNEQFF	TGTGCCAGCAGCCGGACTCTGGAGCCCAGTAATGAGCAGTTCTTC
-	TRBV6-5	TRBJ1-2	-	CASSKDMGGGGYTF	TGTGCCAGCAGCAAAGACATGGGAGGAGGTGGCTACACCTTC
TRBD2	TRBV29-1	TRBJ2-1	-	CSVTLSGTPGNEQFF	TGCAGCGTTACCCTTAGCGGGACGCCTGGAAATGAGCAGTTCTTC
-	TRBV2	TRBJ2-5	-	CASSEGGGAVRETQYF	TGTGCCAGCAGTGAAGGTGGCGGGGCCGTCCGGGAGACCCAGTACTTC
TRBD2	TRBV5-1	TRBJ2-5	-	CASSLGPSGRGETQYF	TGCGCCAGCAGCTTGGGCCCTAGCGGCCGCGGGGAGACCCAGTACTTC
TRBD2	TRBV5-4	TRBJ2-1	-	CASSLGTSGSDEQFF	TGTGCCAGCAGCTTAGGGACTAGCGGGAGTGATGAGCAGTTCTTC
TRBD1	TRBV7-9	TRBJ2-7	-	CASSLAGQGEQYF	TGTGCCAGCAGCTTAGCAGGACAGGGAGAGCAGTACTTC
-	TRBV19	TRBJ1-1	-	CASSNSLNTEAFF	TGTGCCAGTAGCAACAGCCTGAACACTGAAGCTTTCTTT
-	TRBV7-2	TRBJ1-1	-	CASSPDRYTEAFF	TGTGCCAGCAGCCCCGACAGATACACTGAAGCTTTCTTT
-	TRBV2	TRBJ2-7	-	CASSEEYGDYEQYF	TGTGCCAGCAGTGAAGAGTACGGAGACTACGAGCAGTACTTC
TRBD1	TRBV30	TRBJ2-5	-	CAWSAGTGGKETQYF	TGTGCCTGGAGTGCTGGGACAGGGGGCAAGGAGACCCAGTACTTC
-	TRBV6-1	TRBJ1-1	-	CASSGGQIFMNTEAFF	TGTGCCAGCAGTGGTGGACAGATCTTCATGAACACTGAAGCTTTCTTT
-	TRBV11-2	TRBJ1-1	-	CASSFIEAQQAFF	TGTGCCAGCAGCTTCATTGAGGCTCAGCAAGCTTTCTTT
-	TRBV4-3	TRBJ2-7	-	CASSQMTDYEQYF	TGCGCCAGCAGCCAAATGACAGATTACGAGCAGTACTTC
TRBD2	TRBV2	TRBJ2-3	-	CASSVASGRSPTSRSTQYF	TGTGCCAGCAGTGTCGCTAGCGGGAGAAGCCCAACTTCTCGCTCTACGCAGTATTTT
TRBD2	TRBV7-6	TRBJ2-5	-	CASSPGLAGVPETQYF	TGTGCCAGCAGCCCGGGACTAGCGGGAGTCCCCGAGACCCAGTACTTC